This T cell receptor (beta chain) was sequenced during a study of shared clonotypes between healthy human individuals. Repertoires were generated with immunoSEQ multiplex PCR, while TCRdb's copy carries only in-frame clones and drops some. The sample holds approximately 500,000 clones; roughly 85% are singletons and the top ten take about an eighth. This CDR3 contains 16 residues. The germline V gene encodes CDR1 MDHEN and CDR2 SYDVKM. Unmatched junction bases numbered 13, after V lost 6 bases and J lost 4 bases. Sequences were obtained from PBMCs. The source of this sequence is a woman aged 40 to 55 in good health. Some clones in this sample may be carry-over from other donors' samples. The V call is TRBV28, the J call TRBJ2-5, with TRBD2 identical over 8 bases. The CDR3: CASSRPGAGVGETQYF. CDR3 bases: TGTGCCAGCAGCCGGCCGGGAGCGGGAGTTGGAGAGACCCAGTACTTC.